This TCR beta chain was sequenced in a study of T-cell reconstitution after alpha-beta-depleted transplantation in children. Unique molecular identifiers were used in preparing the TCRbeta library. Using its own MiXCR run on the PCR reads, TCRdb lists one record per CDR3 protein. Seen here are about 270,000 distinct CDR3 sequences, 9.9% observed once, and the top ten hold over 9.5%. V was clipped by 2 bases and J by 7 bases, with 12 bases between them. The germline gives CDR1 SEHNR, CDR2 FQNEAQ (reference sequence). This CDR3 spans 13 amino acids. This clonotype has ten or more counts. This chain links TRBV7-9 with TRBJ2-7; D not certain. The origin of this receptor is a human donor who donated a stem cell graft to a child with SCID. The source was PBMCs from the stem cell graft donor, collected from the stem cell graft. The CDR3 region is CASSLLDTPEQYF. Here the CDR3 DNA reads TGTGCCAGCAGCTTACTCGACACTCCAGAGCAGTACTTC.